These T cell receptor beta chains were read from a single sample in a study of blood T cell repertoires in COVID-19. Clones were sequenced by immunoSEQ multiplex PCR, and TCRdb holds only the in-frame ones, with some missing. The sample has just under 250,000 clones, around 89% seen once. The sample was PBMCs or T cells enriched from blood (not recorded which). The receptors derive from a young woman who had recovered from COVID-19. CDR3s include the opening cysteine and the closing phenylalanine or tryptophan. Each record gives: clone size, V gene, D gene, J gene, CDR3 DNA, CDR3 protein. D genes are given only for firm matches. Not every row has a clone size; where given, it reads once, few, many or a size class.

clone_size: NA
v_call: TRBV4-1
d_call: TRBD2
j_call: TRBJ2-7
cdr3_nt: TGCGCCAGCAGCCAAGGGGACCGGACTAGCGGGGGGTACGAGCAGTACTTC
cdr3_aa: CASSQGDRTSGGYEQYF

clone_size: NA
v_call: TRBV19
d_call: NA
j_call: TRBJ1-5
cdr3_nt: TGTGCCAGTAGTATATGGGGCATCGATAGCAATCAGCCCCAGCATTTT
cdr3_aa: CASSIWGIDSNQPQHF

clone_size: NA
v_call: TRBV6-5
d_call: NA
j_call: TRBJ1-1
cdr3_nt: TGTGCCAGCAGTTACCCTGGACAGCAAGCTTTCTTT
cdr3_aa: CASSYPGQQAFF

clone_size: NA
v_call: TRBV9
d_call: TRBD1
j_call: TRBJ1-3
cdr3_nt: TGTGCCAGCAGCGCGACAGGGGGTGGTGGAAACACCATATATTTT
cdr3_aa: CASSATGGGGNTIYF

clone_size: once
v_call: TRBV27
d_call: NA
j_call: TRBJ2-5
cdr3_nt: TGTGCCAGCAGTTCCAACTACAGGGGAGGCGGGGAGACCCAGTACTTC
cdr3_aa: CASSSNYRGGGETQYF

clone_size: NA
v_call: TRBV6-5
d_call: NA
j_call: TRBJ2-5
cdr3_nt: TGTGCCAGCACATGGGGGCTCGAGACCCAGTACTTC
cdr3_aa: CASTWGLETQYF

clone_size: once
v_call: TRBV6-5
d_call: NA
j_call: TRBJ2-2
cdr3_nt: TGTGCCACAGCGCGGGGGAACACCGGGGAGCTGTTTTTT
cdr3_aa: CATARGNTGELFF

clone_size: NA
v_call: TRBV27
d_call: NA
j_call: TRBJ2-5
cdr3_nt: TGTGCCAGCACTTCAGCGAGTCAAGAGACCCAGTACTTC
cdr3_aa: CASTSASQETQYF

clone_size: NA
v_call: TRBV5-1
d_call: TRBD1
j_call: TRBJ1-5
cdr3_nt: TGCGCCAGCAGCTTAGGACAGGGTGATCAGCCCCAGCATTTT
cdr3_aa: CASSLGQGDQPQHF

clone_size: once
v_call: TRBV28
d_call: TRBD2
j_call: TRBJ2-3
cdr3_nt: TGTGCCAGCAGTTTATTAGCGGGAAACACAGATACGCAGTATTTT
cdr3_aa: CASSLLAGNTDTQYF

clone_size: NA
v_call: TRBV28
d_call: NA
j_call: TRBJ2-7
cdr3_nt: TGTGCCAGTACCGGCGGTGGAATATACGAGCAGTACTTC
cdr3_aa: CASTGGGIYEQYF

clone_size: once
v_call: TRBV4-3
d_call: TRBD1
j_call: TRBJ1-1
cdr3_nt: TGCGCCAGCAGCCAAACCCCCTGGACAGGGAACACTGAAGCTTTCTTT
cdr3_aa: CASSQTPWTGNTEAFF

clone_size: once
v_call: TRBV15
d_call: NA
j_call: TRBJ1-1
cdr3_nt: TGTGCCACCAGCAGAGAAAGGCTTGACAGTACTATGAACACTGAAGCTTTCTTT
cdr3_aa: CATSRERLDSTMNTEAFF

clone_size: NA
v_call: TRBV5-1
d_call: NA
j_call: TRBJ1-3
cdr3_nt: TGCGCCAGCACCGTACAGGGTAACCCTGGAAACACCATATATTTT
cdr3_aa: CASTVQGNPGNTIYF

clone_size: NA
v_call: TRBV3-1/TRBV3-2
d_call: NA
j_call: TRBJ1-3
cdr3_nt: TGTGCCAGCAGCACCGACAGGTACTCTGGAAACACCATATATTTT
cdr3_aa: CASSTDRYSGNTIYF

clone_size: NA
v_call: TRBV5-1
d_call: NA
j_call: TRBJ1-2
cdr3_nt: TGCGCCAGCAGCTCGACGGGGTATGGCTACACCTTC
cdr3_aa: CASSSTGYGYTF

clone_size: NA
v_call: TRBV10-3
d_call: TRBD1
j_call: TRBJ2-3
cdr3_nt: TGTGCCATCGGACCCGGGACAGGGTCCGATACGCAGTATTTT
cdr3_aa: CAIGPGTGSDTQYF

clone_size: once
v_call: TRBV29-1
d_call: TRBD1
j_call: TRBJ1-5
cdr3_nt: TGCAGCGTTCAAGTGAGGACAGGGCTTAATCAGCCCCAGCATTTT
cdr3_aa: CSVQVRTGLNQPQHF

clone_size: NA
v_call: TRBV11-2
d_call: NA
j_call: TRBJ2-7
cdr3_nt: TGTGCCAGCAGCCGAGGAGCGGGTTACGAGCAGTACTTC
cdr3_aa: CASSRGAGYEQYF

clone_size: NA
v_call: TRBV18
d_call: TRBD2
j_call: TRBJ2-1
cdr3_nt: TGTGCCAGCTCCCGGACTAGCGGGACGTACAATGAGCAGTTCTTC
cdr3_aa: CASSRTSGTYNEQFF

clone_size: NA
v_call: TRBV29-1
d_call: NA
j_call: TRBJ1-1
cdr3_nt: TGCAGCGGGAGCGGGGCCGCGAAAACTGAAGCTTTCTTT
cdr3_aa: CSGSGAAKTEAFF

clone_size: NA
v_call: TRBV7-9
d_call: TRBD2
j_call: TRBJ2-1
cdr3_nt: TGTGCCAGCAGCTCTATTAGGGCGACTAGCGGGCGAAATTACAATGAGCAGTTCTTC
cdr3_aa: CASSSIRATSGRNYNEQFF

clone_size: NA
v_call: TRBV30
d_call: TRBD2
j_call: TRBJ2-1
cdr3_nt: TGTGCCTGGTGTAAGGGTCACGGCTCGGGACTAGCATACAATGAGCAGTTCTTC
cdr3_aa: CAWCKGHGSGLAYNEQFF

clone_size: NA
v_call: TRBV7-3
d_call: NA
j_call: TRBJ1-6
cdr3_nt: TGTGCCAGCAGCTTTGGTGGTCCCGGGTCACCCCTCCACTTT
cdr3_aa: CASSFGGPGSPLHF

clone_size: NA
v_call: TRBV7-8
d_call: TRBD2
j_call: TRBJ2-7
cdr3_nt: TGTGCCAGCAGCAGGACTAGCGGCTCCTACGAGCAGTACTTC
cdr3_aa: CASSRTSGSYEQYF

clone_size: NA
v_call: TRBV28
d_call: TRBD1
j_call: TRBJ1-1
cdr3_nt: TGTGCCAGCAGTTACACCGGGACAGGGGGCTTCGGGACTGAAGCTTTCTTT
cdr3_aa: CASSYTGTGGFGTEAFF

clone_size: NA
v_call: TRBV18
d_call: TRBD2
j_call: TRBJ2-3
cdr3_nt: TGTGCCAGCTCACCAATCGTAACTAGCGGCACAGATACGCAGTATTTT
cdr3_aa: CASSPIVTSGTDTQYF

clone_size: NA
v_call: TRBV28
d_call: NA
j_call: TRBJ1-1
cdr3_nt: TGTGCCAGCAGTTTTTGGAGGCGCAGGGGCACTGAAGCTTTCTTT
cdr3_aa: CASSFWRRRGTEAFF

clone_size: NA
v_call: TRBV28
d_call: TRBD1
j_call: TRBJ1-2
cdr3_nt: TGTGCCAGCAGTATTACAGGGGGCCACTATGGCTACACCTTC
cdr3_aa: CASSITGGHYGYTF

clone_size: NA
v_call: TRBV28
d_call: NA
j_call: TRBJ1-1
cdr3_nt: TGTGCCAGTCGTCGGGTCACTGAAGCTTTCTTT
cdr3_aa: CASRRVTEAFF

clone_size: once
v_call: TRBV29-1
d_call: NA
j_call: TRBJ1-4
cdr3_nt: TGCAGCGTTGTACAGGGCGGGGAAAAACTGTTTTTT
cdr3_aa: CSVVQGGEKLFF

clone_size: NA
v_call: TRBV7-2
d_call: TRBD2
j_call: TRBJ2-7
cdr3_nt: TGTGCCAGCAGCTTAAATCCTTTCGGGACTAGGGAGGACGAGCAGTACTTC
cdr3_aa: CASSLNPFGTREDEQYF

clone_size: NA
v_call: TRBV7-3
d_call: TRBD2
j_call: TRBJ2-1
cdr3_nt: TGTGCCAGCAGCTCCCAACTAGCGGGACCCACCCGCTTCTTC
cdr3_aa: CASSSQLAGPTRFF

clone_size: NA
v_call: TRBV5-5
d_call: TRBD1
j_call: TRBJ1-1
cdr3_nt: TGTGCCAGCAGCGGAGGGACAGGCACTGAAGCTTTCTTT
cdr3_aa: CASSGGTGTEAFF

clone_size: NA
v_call: TRBV5-6
d_call: TRBD1
j_call: TRBJ1-1
cdr3_nt: TGTGCCAGCGCCCCCCAGGGGGTAAACACTGAAGCTTTCTTT
cdr3_aa: CASAPQGVNTEAFF

clone_size: once
v_call: TRBV28
d_call: NA
j_call: TRBJ1-6
cdr3_nt: TGTGCCAGCAGTTCAACGACGGATACTATCACCAATTCACCCCTCCACTTT
cdr3_aa: CASSSTTDTITNSPLHF